Given below is one T cell receptor beta chain in context. Antigen unknown. The data were taken from a study of T cell responses to AZD1222 COVID-19 vaccine. Study at large: Recipients boosted at about 4 weeks or about 12 weeks are pooled.

This table comes from immunoSEQ multiplex PCR, and its TCRdb copy is limited to in-frame clones, with some not included. The sample comprises about 120,000 clones, 75% to 90% of which are singletons, and almost 9.5% rests with the top ten. The study, taken as a whole, reports: Repertoires were obtained only post-peak T cell response. Most donors were white British, females outnumbered males, and clonal diversity was possibly underestimated.

In germline, CDR1 is SGHTA, CDR2 FQGNSA. The CDR3 is 13 amino acids. V lost 1 base, J lost 10 bases, and 11 bases lay in between. The J gene is TRBJ2-1, the V gene TRBV7-2; no clear D gene. The sequencing used peripheral blood, collected on day 0 of AZD1222 vaccination. The clonotype comes from an adult in good health. In DNA, the CDR3 is TGTGCCAGCAGCTTAGGAATAGCTCAAGAGCAGTTCTTC. Protein product: CASSLGIAQEQFF.